These 9 T cell receptor beta chains were all obtained from the same sample, sequenced in a study of regulatory T cells in long-lasting Graves disease. The authors built TCR beta libraries using iRepertoire HTBI primers and Arm-PCR of CDR3 regions. TCRdb called the multiplex PCR reads again in MiXCR, with one record for every CDR3 protein. Of 400,000 to 500,000 distinct CDR3 sequences in the sample, over 12% were seen once. The time point was: newly diagnosed GD, antithyroid drugs for less than 3 months. From RNA extracted from PBMCs, the TCR library was made. These records were also assigned to another study, of T cells in Graves' hyperthyroidism and ophthalmopathy.

Sequenced material: peripheral blood mononuclear cells (PBMCs), taken at new diagnosis, from a patient treated with antithyroid drugs. The receptor source for this set is a woman in her thirties or forties with Graves disease.

V is TRBV28 and J is TRBJ2-7; D possibly corresponds to TRBD1 (6 bases). Trimming left V 10 bases short and J 3 bases short, with 25 bases between. Germline V gives CDR1 MDHEN, CDR2 SYDVKM. The CDR3 extends over 16 amino acids. DNA of the CDR3: TGTGCCAACAGCTTCGAATCGGGACGGGGACACTACGAGCAGTACTTC. Translated, it gives CANSFESGRGHYEQYF. Complete variable domain (other parts from reference TRBV28 and TRBJ2-7): DVKVTQSSRYLVKRTGEKVFLECVQDMDHENMFWYRQDPGLGLRLIYFSYDVKMKEKGDIPEGYSVSREKKERFSLILESASTNQTSMYLCANSFESGRGHYEQYFGPGTRLTVT.

This clonotype showed up just once. This chain links TRBV27 with TRBJ2-1; 11 bases line up with TRBD2. The germline V gene encodes CDR1 MNHEY and CDR2 SMNVEV (reference sequence). Unmatched junction bases numbered 3, after V lost 0 bases and J lost 5 bases. The CDR3 contains 16 residues. CDR3 nucleotides: TGTGCCAGCAGTTTATCGATGGGACTAGCGGACAATGAGCAGTTCTTC. Its translation: CASSLSMGLADNEQFF.

With regard to this clonotype: Given a much more abundant clone one base away, this may be a read error. The V call is TRBV3-1, the J call TRBJ2-3; a weak D match, TRBD2 (6 bases). V lost 3 bases to trimming and J lost 1 base, with 14 bases between them. The CDR3 is 16 residues long. Germline loops: CDR1 LGHDT, CDR2 YNNKEL (reference sequence). The CDR3 loop reads CASSHPKVAGTDTQYF. DNA of the CDR3: TGTGCCAGCAGCCACCCCAAGGTAGCGGGCACAGATACGCAGTATTTT.

This clonotype came up a few times. CDR3 protein: CATSDSSGLYNEQFF. CDR3 nucleotides: TGTGCCACCAGTGATTCTAGCGGCCTATACAATGAGCAGTTCTTC. The chain recombines TRBV24-1 with TRBJ2-1, with TRBD2 matching 7 bases. In germline, CDR1 is KGHDR, CDR2 SFDVKD. The CDR3 is 15 amino acids. V lost 2 bases and J lost 4; bases outside the gene matches: 4.

The sample holds many counts of this clonotype. The chain is built from TRBV7-2 and TRBJ2-3; no clear D. Germline lookup yields CDR1 SGHTA and CDR2 FQGNSA. The CDR3 spans 14 residues. Deletions cut 6 bases from V and 0 bases from J, with 10 bases between. CDR3 residues: CASRLGQSTDTQYF. The CDR3 region has the DNA TGTGCCAGCAGGCTAGGGCAAAGCACAGATACGCAGTATTTT.

This clonotype was seen repeatedly, ten times or more. V usage is TRBV20-1 and J usage is TRBJ1-4; TRBD1 might be the D (5 bases). V was clipped by 3 bases and J by 5 bases, with 10 bases between them. Germline V gene sequence: CDR1 DFQATT, CDR2 SNEGSKA (reference sequence). The CDR3 loop spans 13 amino acids. The CDR3 DNA follows: TGCAGTGCTAGGGGGCTAGGAAATGAAAAACTGTTTTTT. Protein: CSARGLGNEKLFF.

This clonotype was recorded many times. The V call is TRBV7-2, the J call TRBJ2-7, with 7 bases aligning to TRBD2. CDR1 and CDR2 from the germline V gene are SGHTA and FQGNSA. With 5 bases clipped from V and 1 base from J, the junction kept 5 bases outside the gene matches. There are 14 residues in the CDR3. This CDR3 reads CASSIGTISYEQYF. CDR3 DNA sequence: TGTGCCAGCAGCATCGGGACTATTTCCTACGAGCAGTACTTC. Full variable domain (remainder filled in from reference TRBV7-2 and TRBJ2-7): GAGVSQSPSNKVTEKGKDVELRCDPISGHTALYWYRQSLGQGLEFLIYFQGNSAPDKSGLPSDRFSAERTGGSVSTLTIQRTQQEDSAVYLCASSIGTISYEQYFGPGTRLTVT.

The chain is built from TRBV20-1 and TRBJ2-1; TRBD2 agrees at 9 bases. Unmatched junction bases numbered 17, after V lost 0 bases and J lost 5 bases. In germline, CDR1 is DFQATT, CDR2 SNEGSKA (reference sequence). This CDR3 contains 19 residues. CDR3 sequence: CSARDPLAGREWGHNEQFF. The CDR3 bases are TGCAGTGCTAGAGATCCCCTAGCGGGACGGGAGTGGGGCCACAATGAGCAGTTCTTC.

In this sample, this clonotype turned up many times. The chain's CDR3 is CATSARTGASDTQYF. DNA for the CDR3: TGTGCCACCAGTGCGCGGACAGGGGCTTCGGATACGCAGTATTTT. The chain recombines TRBV24-1 with TRBJ2-3, with 9 bases fitting TRBD1. J was trimmed by 6 bases and V by 5 bases; bases with no gene match: 8. Germline V lookup: CDR1 KGHDR, CDR2 SFDVKD. The CDR3 has 15 amino acids.